What follows is one T cell receptor (beta chain) and its context. Original data processing: Amplification of reference gene primers was used by the study to estimate nucleated cell counts. The data were produced by immunoSEQ multiplex PCR, yet TCRdb's version contains in-frame clones alone and is incomplete. D and trimming come from the DNA, and the V and J calls and clone size come from that table. The sample records approximately 94,000 clones, about 80% being singletons. This entry comes from a study of blood T cell repertoires in COVID-19. Study-wide background: Both acute and convalescent COVID-19 samples were obtained from the United States, Italy and Spain. PBMCs, B-cell-depleted T cells, or T cells were the source of the cDNA or gDNA that made up the material.

Germline loops: CDR1 PRHDT, CDR2 FYEKMQ (reference sequence). CDR3 length: 12 amino acids. V lost 4 bases and J lost 4; bases outside the gene matches: 0. The J gene is TRBJ1-1, the V gene TRBV13; TRBD1 aligns across 7 bases. The sample was peripheral blood. This sequence was found in a man in his 70s with active or convalescent COVID-19. The CDR3 reads CASSYRGTEAFF. The CDR3 coding sequence is TGTGCCAGCAGCTACAGGGGCACTGAAGCTTTCTTT.